This passage covers 8 T cell receptor beta chains from one sample sequenced in a study of long-term antiretroviral therapy in people with HIV. Survey-level resolution applied to immunoSEQ assay v3.0. Assay used: immunoSEQ multiplex PCR; TCRdb lists only in-frame clones, some missing. The sample holds 13,000 to 15,000 clones, approximately 80% seen once. The input for sequencing was unsorted PBMCs, taken 3.2 years before starting antiretroviral therapy. Receptors were obtained from a man in his forties or fifties with HIV.

This clone was found a few times. V and J are TRBV5-4 and TRBJ2-6; weak D call: TRBD1 (5 bases). V was trimmed by 4 bases and J by 2 bases, leaving 13 bases between them. The CDR3 sequence is 16 residues long. Germline loops: CDR1 SGHNT, CDR2 YYREEE (reference sequence). The CDR3 loop reads CASSLTSGTGANVLTF. CDR3 nucleotides: TGTGCCAGCAGCCTAACCTCAGGGACTGGGGCCAACGTCCTGACTTTC.

In its sample, this clone was seen once. The chain combines TRBV30 with TRBJ2-3; TRBD1 matches 9 bases. The CDR3 spans 15 residues. Trimming took 5 bases from V and 2 from J; bases not matched to a gene: 8. Per the germline V gene, CDR1 is GTSNPN and CDR2 is SVGIG (reference sequence). Written as DNA, the CDR3 is TGTGCCTGGTCAACCGGGACAGGGAACACAGATACGCAGTATTTT. This codes for CAWSTGTGNTDTQYF.

This chain joins TRBV27 and TRBJ1-2; tentatively, D is TRBD1 (6 bases). The CDR3 length is 14 residues. Germline V gene lookup returns CDR1 MNHEY and CDR2 SMNVEV (reference sequence). Deletions cut 0 bases from V and 4 bases from J, with 9 bases between. The CDR3: CASSLSGGGYGYTF. CDR3 DNA: TGTGCCAGCAGTTTATCGGGGGGCGGCTATGGCTACACCTTC.

The V gene is TRBV19, the J gene TRBJ1-2; 8 bases are a match to TRBD1. J was trimmed by 3 bases and V by 4 bases; bases with no gene match: 10. This CDR3 comprises 16 residues. CDR1 and CDR2 (germline): LNHDA, SQIVND (reference sequence). DNA of the CDR3: TGTGCCAGTAGTACCCGTGGACAGGGTGGGGACTATGGCTACACCTTC. Protein sequence: CASSTRGQGGDYGYTF.

This clone was seen a few times. The rearrangement uses TRBV6-5 and TRBJ1-2; D gene unclear. Trimming took 5 bases from V and 2 from J, leaving 9 bases between them. The CDR3 extends over 13 amino acids. The germline V gene encodes CDR1 MNHEY and CDR2 SVGAGI. CDR3 sequence reads: CASSNQENYGYTF. CDR3 DNA: TGTGCCAGCAGTAACCAGGAGAACTATGGCTACACCTTC.

The gene calls are TRBV10-2 and TRBJ1-3; a possible D gene is TRBD1 (5 bases). V dropped 0 bases and J dropped 1 base, with 10 bases sitting between them. Germline V gives CDR1 WSHSY, CDR2 SAAADI. This CDR3 has 16 residues. This CDR3 reads CASSESGVQSGNTIYF. For the CDR3, the DNA is TGCGCCAGCAGTGAGTCAGGGGTCCAATCTGGAAACACCATATATTTT.

The chain links TRBV4-2 to TRBJ2-1, with D maybe TRBD2 (6 bases). The V gene's germline CDR1 is LGHNA and CDR2 YNFKEQ. V shed 5 bases and J shed 3 bases, with 8 bases lying between them. CDR3 length equals 13 residues. CDR3 sequence reads: CASSLEGYNEQFF. In DNA form, the CDR3 reads TGTGCCAGCAGCTTGGAGGGCTACAATGAGCAGTTCTTC.

This clone appeared a few times. V and J are TRBV7-3 and TRBJ1-6; D is unresolved. Germline assignment: CDR1 SGHTA and CDR2 FQGTGA. V lost 2 bases, J lost 7 bases, and 15 bases lay in between. The CDR3 has 16 amino acids. CDR3 protein: CASSLQSAGANSPLHF. The DNA of the CDR3 is TGTGCCAGCAGCTTACAATCGGCAGGCGCAAATTCACCCCTCCACTTT. Based on the CDR3 plus reference TRBV7-3 and TRBJ1-6, the full variable domain is GAGVSQTPSNKVTEKGKYVELRCDPISGHTALYWYRQSLGQGPEFLIYFQGTGAADDSGLPNDRFFAVRPEGSVSTLKIQRTERGDSAVYLCASSLQSAGANSPLHFGNGTRLTVT.